These T cell receptor beta chains were read from a single sample in a study of blood T cell repertoires in COVID-19. The repertoire was sequenced with immunoSEQ multiplex PCR; TCRdb's copy has only in-frame clones and lacks some. The profile shows more than 200,000 clones, approximately 88% of them singletons. Sequencing used peripheral blood. All receptors come from a middle-aged man with acute or convalescent COVID-19. CDR3s include the opening cysteine and the closing phenylalanine or tryptophan. A D gene is named only where the DNA matches it firmly. Part of the rows lack a size; the others show once, few, many or a class for expanded clones.

v_gene	j_gene	abundance	d_gene	CDR3aa	CDR3nt
TRBV19	TRBJ1-3	-	-	CASSIQGTYSGNTIYF	TGTGCCAGTAGTATTCAGGGAACCTACTCTGGAAACACCATATATTTT
TRBV3-1/TRBV3-2	TRBJ2-1	-	-	CASSQSGYNEQFF	TGTGCCAGCAGCCAAAGCGGATACAATGAGCAGTTCTTC
TRBV30	TRBJ1-1	few	-	CAWSAQVHTEAFF	TGTGCCTGGAGTGCTCAGGTTCACACTGAAGCTTTCTTT
TRBV10-3	TRBJ2-5	-	TRBD1	CAISGGTGIGETQYF	TGTGCCATCAGTGGCGGGACAGGGATCGGAGAGACCCAGTACTTC
TRBV6-4	TRBJ2-1	-	-	CASSFLADSYNEQFF	TGTGCCAGCAGCTTCCTAGCAGACTCCTACAATGAGCAGTTCTTC
TRBV5-8	TRBJ2-2	-	TRBD2	CASRIAGVGTGELFF	TGTGCCAGCAGAATAGCGGGAGTTGGGACCGGGGAGCTGTTTTTT
TRBV27	TRBJ1-1	-	TRBD1	CASSSRGQGTFKDTEAFF	TGTGCCAGCAGTTCTCGAGGACAGGGGACGTTTAAGGACACTGAAGCTTTCTTT
TRBV5-5	TRBJ1-2	-	TRBD1	CASSETGLANYGYTF	TGTGCCAGCAGCGAGACAGGGTTGGCTAACTATGGCTACACCTTC
TRBV6-5	TRBJ1-6	-	-	CASRHPLENSPLHF	TGTGCCAGCAGACACCCGCTGGAGAATTCACCCCTCCACTTT
TRBV29-1	TRBJ1-1	-	TRBD1	CSVGGGQGPMTEAFF	TGCAGCGTGGGGGGGGGACAGGGTCCGATGACTGAAGCTTTCTTT
TRBV5-6	TRBJ2-1	-	-	CAGKRRGGYNEQFF	TGTGCAGGTAAACGGAGAGGGGGTTACAATGAGCAGTTCTTC
TRBV5-6	TRBJ2-2	-	TRBD2	CASLASGTGGTGELFF	TGTGCCAGCCTAGCGAGCGGGACGGGGGGCACCGGGGAGCTGTTTTTT
TRBV5-1	TRBJ1-4	once	TRBD1	CASSTTGGDEKLFF	TGCGCCAGCAGCACCACAGGGGGGGATGAAAAACTGTTTTTT
TRBV5-6	TRBJ1-6	-	TRBD1	CASNDRVNSPLHF	TGTGCCAGCAATGACAGGGTTAATTCACCCCTCCACTTT
TRBV10-3	TRBJ1-2	once	TRBD1	CAGRQGTEANYGYTF	TGTGCCGGCCGACAGGGGACGGAGGCTAACTATGGCTACACCTTC
TRBV30	TRBJ1-6	-	-	CAWSNWGVASPLHF	TGTGCCTGGAGTAACTGGGGAGTTGCTTCACCCCTCCACTTT
TRBV5-1	TRBJ2-3	-	TRBD2	CASSLGAGISTDTQYF	TGCGCCAGCAGCTTGGGAGCGGGAATAAGTACAGATACGCAGTATTTT
TRBV23-1	TRBJ1-3	few	-	CASTYTPNGCSIYF	TGCGCCAGCACCTATACCCCTAACGGTTGCTCCATATATTTT
TRBV30	TRBJ1-3	-	TRBD1	CAWSGDRGYSSGNTIYF	TGTGCCTGGAGTGGTGACAGGGGGTACAGTTCTGGAAACACCATATATTTT
TRBV11-2	TRBJ2-6	-	-	CASSLDSSGANVLTF	TGTGCCAGCAGCTTAGATAGCTCTGGGGCCAACGTCCTGACTTTC
TRBV5-1	TRBJ2-1	-	TRBD2	CASSPGLTPTEQFF	TGCGCCAGCAGCCCGGGACTAACCCCTACTGAGCAGTTCTTC
TRBV30	TRBJ1-4	once	-	CAWSVRGRVGPLIEKLFF	TGTGCCTGGAGTGTACGAGGCAGGGTAGGTCCACTAATCGAAAAACTGTTTTTT
TRBV3-1/TRBV3-2	TRBJ2-2	-	TRBD1	CASSQLRDRGAGELFF	TGTGCCAGCAGCCAATTACGGGACAGGGGGGCCGGGGAGCTGTTTTTT
TRBV15	TRBJ1-5	-	-	CATSRGGGAYQPQHF	TGTGCCACCAGCAGAGGTGGGGGCGCATATCAGCCCCAGCATTTT
TRBV7-9	TRBJ2-2	-	TRBD2	CASTPGAGVNTGELFF	TGTGCCAGCACCCCGGGAGCGGGAGTTAACACCGGGGAGCTGTTTTTT
TRBV29-1	TRBJ1-2	once	-	CSGRVPGGYTF	TGCAGCGGCCGGGTCCCGGGTGGCTACACCTTC
TRBV19	TRBJ1-3	-	TRBD1	CATDGGQPNTYSGNTIYF	TGTGCCACAGATGGGGGACAGCCCAACACCTACTCTGGAAACACCATATATTTT
TRBV30	TRBJ1-6	few	TRBD1	CAWGIGDRGFSPLHF	TGTGCCTGGGGTATCGGGGACAGGGGTTTTTCACCCCTCCACTTT
TRBV5-5	TRBJ1-5	-	TRBD1	CASSRDRGREQPQHF	TGTGCCAGCAGCCGGGACAGGGGGCGCGAACAGCCCCAGCATTTT
TRBV19	TRBJ1-1	-	TRBD1	CAVRQGANTEAFF	TGTGCCGTAAGACAGGGGGCGAACACTGAAGCTTTCTTT
TRBV12-5	TRBJ1-2	-	-	CASGLPDSYYGYTF	TGTGCTAGTGGTCTCCCGGACAGCTACTATGGCTACACCTTC
TRBV5-6	TRBJ2-5	-	TRBD2	CASSGTSGPKWETQYF	TGTGCCAGCAGCGGGACTAGCGGGCCCAAGTGGGAGACCCAGTACTTC
TRBV28	TRBJ2-7	-	-	CASSLRGVEQYF	TGTGCCAGCAGTTTAAGGGGCGTCGAGCAGTACTTC
TRBV2	TRBJ2-5	-	TRBD2	CASTLSGRAGETQYF	TGTGCCAGCACCCTTAGTGGGAGGGCCGGGGAGACCCAGTACTTC
TRBV7-2	TRBJ2-3	-	TRBD2	CASSRAGGDTDTQYF	TGTGCCAGCAGTAGGGCGGGAGGGGACACAGATACGCAGTATTTT
TRBV12-3/TRBV12-4	TRBJ1-2	-	-	CASSYRDAYGYTF	TGTGCCAGCAGTTACAGGGACGCCTATGGCTACACCTTC